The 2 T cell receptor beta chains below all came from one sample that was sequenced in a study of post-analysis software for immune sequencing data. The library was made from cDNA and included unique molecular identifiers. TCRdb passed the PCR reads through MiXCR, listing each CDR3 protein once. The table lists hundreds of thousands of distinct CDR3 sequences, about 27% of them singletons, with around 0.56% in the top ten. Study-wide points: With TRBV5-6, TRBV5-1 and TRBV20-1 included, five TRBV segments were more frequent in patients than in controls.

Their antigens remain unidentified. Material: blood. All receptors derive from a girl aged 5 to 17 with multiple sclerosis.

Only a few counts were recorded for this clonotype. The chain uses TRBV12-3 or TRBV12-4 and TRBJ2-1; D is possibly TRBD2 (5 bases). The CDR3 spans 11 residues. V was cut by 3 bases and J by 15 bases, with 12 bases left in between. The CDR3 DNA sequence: TGTGCCAGCAGTTTGACGGGAAGTCGGTTCTTC. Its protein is CASSLTGSRFF.

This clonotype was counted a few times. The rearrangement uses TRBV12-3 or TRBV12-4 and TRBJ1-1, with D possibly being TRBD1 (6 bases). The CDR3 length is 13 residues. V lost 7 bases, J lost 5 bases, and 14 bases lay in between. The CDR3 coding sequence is TGTGCCAGCACCGCAGGGGAATGGACTGAAGCTTTCTTT. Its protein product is CASTAGEWTEAFF.